This T cell receptor (beta chain) was documented in a study of blood T cell repertoires in COVID-19 (dated by TCRdb to 2020 to 2021). Describing the broader study: The collaborator samples originated in the United States, Italy and Spain and spanned the acute and convalescent phases of COVID-19. The material from the prospective study consisted of cDNA or gDNA derived from T cells, B-cell-depleted T cells, or PBMCs. The dataset comprised deeply sampled blood TCRbeta repertoires from subjects exposed to, actively infected with, or recovered from COVID-19. The repertoires were made available in a free public database intended to serve as a resource for research on the immune response to SARS-CoV-2. The samples were drawn from two sources: the first 160 participants of the ongoing ImmuneRACE study, and about 1,300 subjects contributed by 6 global collaborators. Sample metadata almost always included a de-identified subject ID, COVID-19 status, age in years and sex. HLA class I and class II types, where available, came from metadata supplied by the sample provider rather than from assay-based typing.

Sequences MNHEY (CDR1) and SVGAGI (CDR2) are obtained from the germline V gene. Trimming costs V 0 bases and J 4 bases, and their ends lie 7 bases apart. From cysteine to phenylalanine, the CDR3 is 13 amino acids long. Only the CDR3 part of the read is kept: 39 bases, read in frame from the first base. The research as a whole found: Clinical and demographic metadata were provided uncurated, with the amount varying by source and participant.

TCRbeta CDR3 regions were amplified from genomic DNA using the immunoSEQ Assay, a bias-controlled multiplex PCR. Processing in the source paper ran as follows. Nucleated cell counts per sample were estimated from amplification of reference gene primers within the assay. Sequence reads were collapsed and filtered to measure the absolute abundance of every unique TCRbeta CDR3 rearrangement. For each sample, productive Simpson clonality was calculated as the square root of Simpson's diversity index over productive rearrangements. TCRdb carries this immuneACCESS record with in-frame sequences only. Its versions omit some clonotypes, under half of them owing to an unresolved V gene in the studies checked, with the rest unexplained. The V and J calls and clone size are taken from that table; D and trimming were inferred from the DNA. This sample holds 110,000 to 150,000 clones; around 82% were observed only once. The ten biggest clones cover less than 4.5% of the sample.

This clone was found once. What this receptor recognizes is not known. No base-level quality is on record; no much larger clone is a single base apart. The collaborating institutions used their own protocols to collect whole blood in K2EDTA tubes. For TCRbeta analysis, collaborator samples were shipped as frozen whole blood, as isolated PBMCs, or as DNA extracted from either sample type. The clonotype was recovered from a man aged 55 to 70 with acute or convalescent COVID-19. The sample consisted of peripheral blood. The receptor chain draws on TRBV6-5 and TRBJ2-7, with the D gene uncertain. The CDR3 region: CASSYSQSYEQYF. The DNA sequence is as follows: TGTGCCAGCAGTTACTCGCAGTCTTACGAGCAGTACTTC.